The source of this T cell receptor beta chain is a study of T cell clonality in common variable immunodeficiency (dated by TCRdb to the mid-2010s). Paper-wide results and their limitations: Reportedly, TCRbeta sequences from CVID had fewer deletions and N-nucleotide insertions, and highly modified clones with 13 or more V deletions were absent from CVID. Even though DNA input was the same, control samples had an average of around 82,000 unique sequences each, compared with some 32,000 in CVID samples. TCRbeta clonality was higher in CVID subjects than in healthy controls (t-test p = 0.018), and the increase was most characteristic of about a third of subjects. Correlations between repertoire features and clinical complications were limited by patient heterogeneity within the CVID cohort. According to the authors, finding the cause of the higher clonality in CVID would require sequencing the repertoires of T cell subpopulations. CVID subjects shared fewer TCRbeta clones with each other than healthy controls did (p < 0.0001).

Taken from cysteine to phenylalanine, the CDR3 has 15 residues. Shown are 36 bases from within the CDR3, in frame from base 1. As encoded in the germline V gene (reference sequence), CDR1 is DFQATT while CDR2 is SNEGSKA. V sheds 6 bases and J sheds 6 bases, leaving 24 bases between their ends. Equivalent amounts of genomic DNA from CVID and control samples were used as sequencing input. For every sample, a 60 bp segment covering the rearranged TCRbeta CDR3 region was amplified and then sequenced. TCRbeta amplification used the immunoSEQ assay, a bias-corrected multiplex PCR with high-throughput sequencing. The published analysis was carried out like this. Each unique nucleotide sequence was treated as a clone and annotated with V, D and J genes, copy number and frequency. Sequences were labeled productive if in frame, and non-productive if out of frame or containing stop codons. As previously described, clonality was calculated on the basis of Shannon's entropy. The predicted amino acid sequences of productive clones were used to derive the mean CDR3 Kyte-Doolittle hydropathy. Hierarchical clustering of scaled V gene usage was performed with the R hclust function using Manhattan distance and complete linkage. Sharing of clones by CDR3 amino acid sequence was evaluated by resampling 12 repertoires per group over 100 rounds. The repertoires were searched for 65 to 85 published EBV-specific TCRbeta sequences and about 240 published CMV-specific TCRbeta sequences. A couple of CVID samples yielding fewer than 10,000 sequences were excluded from analysis, leaving a few dozen CVID repertoires. TCRdb re-hosts the immuneACCESS table, in-frame sequences only. Its copies lack some clones; in the studies checked, an unresolved V gene accounts for under half of them, and the cause for the rest is not known. That table furnishes V, J and clone size, whereas the DNA furnished D and trimming. This sample is represented by over 30,000 clones, with no singletons among them. The top ten clones comprise around 6.7% of the sample.

Diagnosis of CVID followed standard criteria, namely serum IgG, IgA and/or IgM below the normal range together with specific antibody deficiency. The CVID group comprised around 45 subjects, 15 or so female and 29 male, aged roughly 9 to 64 years with a mean age of approximately 42. Most of the CVID patients and most of the healthy controls were of Caucasian heritage. At the time of study participation, every CVID subject had been on replacement immunoglobulin therapy for one year or longer. When blood was collected, none of the CVID subjects were ill or on immunomodulatory or immunosuppressive medication. From each donor, about 5 to 8 ml of heparinized peripheral whole blood was collected. Genomic DNA from adults with common variable immune deficiency (CVID) and from healthy adult controls was used to sequence TCRbeta CDR3 repertoires. To isolate peripheral blood mononuclear cells, diluted blood was subjected to density centrifugation over Hypaque 1077 or Ficoll-Paque. Genomic DNA was extracted from unsorted mononuclear cells by Qiagen column purification or by a centrifugation-based method.

There are a few counts of this clone. The specificity of this receptor is unknown. Read data end 3 residues before the CDR3 end; the end is taken from the germline J gene. Rearrangement joined TRBV20-1 to TRBJ2-7; TRBD2 is possibly the D segment (7 matching bases). The sample consisted of peripheral blood mononuclear cells. The TCR was taken from a human donor with common variable immunodeficiency. The CDR3: CSARLGAGELGEQYF. The CDR3 DNA, read in part, is TGCAGTGCCCGGCTGGGGGCGGGAGAACTCGGCGAG.